This paragraph covers one T cell receptor beta chain sequence. Antigen specificity is unknown. The iRepertoire nested amplicon-rescue multiplex PCR amplified TCR alpha and beta CDR3s from RNA. MiXCR was run by TCRdb on the multiplex PCR reads, yielding one entry per CDR3 protein. Of some 160,000 distinct CDR3 sequences in the sample, about 46% were seen once. This specimen comes from a study of glioma-infiltrating T cells. Points from the study as a whole: CDR3 overlap between tissue and blood was very small.

This TCR came from a human donor with low-grade glioma or glioblastoma, undergoing nonglioma brain surgery, or in good health (not recorded which). Sequenced sample: glioma tissue, nonneoplastic brain tissue, or PBMCs (not recorded which).

CDR3 protein: CASSLTTPSSPYNEQFF. The CDR3 DNA is TGTGCCAGTAGCCTTACGACACCCTCCTCCCCATACAATGAGCAGTTCTTC. The chain has TRBV19 and TRBJ2-1; D is ambiguous. Trimming shortened V by 6 bases and J by 4 bases, and 22 bases separated the two germline ends. CDR3 length equals 17 residues. Looked up from germline, CDR1 is LNHDA and CDR2 is SQIVND (reference sequence).